The entry below gives a single T cell receptor (beta chain) sequence along with its context. The target antigen is unknown. The junction departs from germline at one end; a sequencing error may be responsible. In the ophthalmopathy cohort, Clinical Activity Score was at least 3, NOSPECS grade at least 4, and duration under 3 months. This sample is drawn from a study of T cells in Graves' hyperthyroidism and ophthalmopathy. Study-level information: Peripheral blood was taken when the disease was first diagnosed, before any treatment began.

The source material, RNA transcripts, was used to amplify TCR beta CDR3 regions. An initial round of RT-PCR targeting the TCR CDR3 relied on the HTBI primer set. TCRdb reprocessed the multiplex PCR reads with MiXCR, giving one entry per CDR3 protein. Here the sample spans about 610,000 distinct CDR3 sequences, approximately 14% being singletons. Study outcomes and limitations: Ophthalmopathy, which appeared later, was predicted by the model a median about 6.8 months before onset. Blood also contained most expanded thyroid clonotypes above 0.001.

Material for sequencing was blood. This clonotype originated in a woman aged 35 to 49 with Graves' ophthalmopathy.

DNA for the CDR3: TGTGCCAGCAGCCCCTCTCGGACAGATAATCCACCCCTCCACTTT. Its protein product is CASSPSRTDNPPLHF. V is TRBV7-2 and J is TRBJ1-6; possible D gene TRBD1, 6 bases. This CDR3 is built from 15 residues. Germline assignment: CDR1 SGHTA and CDR2 FQGNSA.